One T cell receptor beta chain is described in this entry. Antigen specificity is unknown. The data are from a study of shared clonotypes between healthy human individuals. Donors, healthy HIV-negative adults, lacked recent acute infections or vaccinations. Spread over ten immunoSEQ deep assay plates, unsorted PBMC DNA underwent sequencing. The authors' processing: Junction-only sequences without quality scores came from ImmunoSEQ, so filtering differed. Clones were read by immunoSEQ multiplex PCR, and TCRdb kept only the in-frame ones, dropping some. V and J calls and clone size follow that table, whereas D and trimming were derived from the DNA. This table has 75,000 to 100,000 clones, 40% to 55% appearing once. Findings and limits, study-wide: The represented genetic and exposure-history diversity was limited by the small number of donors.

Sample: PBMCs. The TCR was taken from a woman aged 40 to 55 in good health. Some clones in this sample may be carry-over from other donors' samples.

This chain's CDR3 is CASSLGVGSGANVLTF. CDR3 nucleotides: TGTGCCAGCAGCCTCGGGGTGGGCTCTGGGGCCAACGTCCTGACTTTC. The chain has TRBV11-3 and TRBJ2-6, with a weak D call TRBD2 (5 bases). The CDR3 has 16 residues. V lost 5 bases and J lost 0, with 11 bases in between. Germline V gene data show CDR1 as SGHNT and CDR2 as YENEEA.